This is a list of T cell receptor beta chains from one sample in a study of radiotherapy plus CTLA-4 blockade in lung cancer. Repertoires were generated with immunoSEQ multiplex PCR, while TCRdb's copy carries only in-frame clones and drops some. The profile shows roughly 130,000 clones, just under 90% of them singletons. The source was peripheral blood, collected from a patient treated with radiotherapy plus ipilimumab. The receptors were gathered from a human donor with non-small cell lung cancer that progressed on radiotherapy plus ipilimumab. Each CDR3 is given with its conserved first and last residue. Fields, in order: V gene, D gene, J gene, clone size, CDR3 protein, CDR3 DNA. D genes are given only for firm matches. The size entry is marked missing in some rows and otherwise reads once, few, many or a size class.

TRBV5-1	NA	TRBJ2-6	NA	CASTPGGANVLTF	TGCGCCAGCACCCCGGGTGGGGCCAACGTCCTGACTTTC
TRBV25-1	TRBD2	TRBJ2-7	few	CAISSASGDYEQYF	TGTGCCATTTCGTCAGCTAGCGGGGACTACGAGCAGTACTTC
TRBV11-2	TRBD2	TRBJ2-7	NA	CASSLERESTYEQYF	TGTGCCAGCAGCTTGGAGCGGGAGAGTACCTACGAGCAGTACTTC
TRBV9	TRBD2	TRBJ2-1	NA	CASSAGTSGSIDEQFF	TGTGCCAGCAGCGCTGGGACTAGCGGGAGTATCGATGAGCAGTTCTTC
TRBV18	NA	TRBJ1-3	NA	CASSPGEHNAGNTIYF	TGTGCCAGCTCACCTGGAGAACACAACGCCGGAAACACCATATATTTT
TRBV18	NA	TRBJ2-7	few	CASSPSKPGDHEQYF	TGTGCCAGCTCACCATCGAAACCGGGGGACCACGAGCAGTACTTC
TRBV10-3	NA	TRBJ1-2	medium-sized	CAISESIQANYGYTF	TGTGCCATCAGTGAGTCGATACAGGCTAACTATGGCTACACCTTC
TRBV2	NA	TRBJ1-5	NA	CASRRGGQPQHF	TGTGCCAGCAGACGGGGGGGACAGCCCCAGCATTTT
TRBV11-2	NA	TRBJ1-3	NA	CASSLYGNTIYF	TGTGCCAGCAGCCTTTATGGAAACACCATATATTTT
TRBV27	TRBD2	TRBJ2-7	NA	CASSHSTRSWTVAGVGEQYF	TGTGCCAGCAGCCACTCTACCCGTAGCTGGACCGTAGCGGGAGTAGGTGAGCAGTACTTC
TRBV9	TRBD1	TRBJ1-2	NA	CASSAGQGGSYGYTF	TGTGCCAGCAGCGCAGGACAGGGAGGTAGCTATGGCTACACCTTC
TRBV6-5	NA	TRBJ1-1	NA	CASSYRGEGTEAFF	TGTGCCAGCAGTTATAGGGGGGAGGGCACTGAAGCTTTCTTT
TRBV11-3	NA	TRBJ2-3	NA	CASSLDGRMRDTDTQYF	TGTGCCAGCAGCTTAGATGGCCGGATGAGGGACACAGATACGCAGTATTTT
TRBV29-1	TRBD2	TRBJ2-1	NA	CSVWDIAGEGVNEQFF	TGCAGCGTTTGGGATATAGCGGGAGAGGGGGTCAATGAGCAGTTCTTC
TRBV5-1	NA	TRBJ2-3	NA	CASRKSPDQDTQYF	TGCGCCAGCAGAAAGTCCCCCGACCAAGATACGCAGTATTTT
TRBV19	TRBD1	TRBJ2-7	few	CASSRDRVSEQYF	TGTGCCAGTAGTAGGGACAGGGTGAGCGAGCAGTACTTC
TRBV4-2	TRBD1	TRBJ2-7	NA	CASSHNRGSYEQYF	TGTGCCAGCAGCCACAACAGGGGTTCCTACGAGCAGTACTTC
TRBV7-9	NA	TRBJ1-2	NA	CASSLAGAGDGYTF	TGTGCCAGCAGCTTAGCGGGGGCAGGGGATGGCTACACCTTC
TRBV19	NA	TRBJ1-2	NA	CASSIRGNYGYTF	TGTGCCAGTAGTATTCGGGGGAACTATGGCTACACCTTC
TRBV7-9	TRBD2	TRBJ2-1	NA	CASSPGTSGIYNEQFF	TGTGCCAGCAGCCCAGGGACTAGCGGGATCTACAATGAGCAGTTCTTC
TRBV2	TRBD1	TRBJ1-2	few	CASGLQGTGNGYTF	TGTGCCAGCGGTTTACAGGGGACGGGGAATGGCTACACCTTC
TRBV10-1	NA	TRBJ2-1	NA	CASSESRVTPPGQQFF	TGCGCCAGCAGTGAGTCGAGGGTGACCCCCCCGGGACAGCAGTTCTTC
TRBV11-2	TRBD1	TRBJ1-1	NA	CASSSPVQGAANTEAFF	TGTGCCAGCAGCTCCCCGGTTCAGGGGGCGGCGAACACTGAAGCTTTCTTT
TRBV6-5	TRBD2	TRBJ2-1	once	CASSRERGLYNEQFF	TGTGCCAGCAGTAGGGAGCGGGGGCTATACAATGAGCAGTTCTTC
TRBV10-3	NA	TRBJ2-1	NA	CAISGRGTYNEQFF	TGTGCCATCAGTGGGCGCGGCACTTACAATGAGCAGTTCTTC
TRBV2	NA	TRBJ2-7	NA	CASSRGRGEQYF	TGTGCCAGCAGTCGGGGCCGGGGGGAGCAGTACTTC
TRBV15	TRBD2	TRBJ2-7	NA	CATSSTSGRASEQYF	TGTGCCACCAGCAGCACTAGCGGGAGGGCCTCCGAGCAGTACTTC
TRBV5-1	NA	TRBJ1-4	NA	CASSLPDRLATNEKLFF	TGCGCCAGCAGCTTACCGGACCGACTTGCAACTAATGAAAAACTGTTTTTT
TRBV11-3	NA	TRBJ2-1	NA	CASSLEGDSSYNEQFF	TGTGCCAGCAGCTTAGAGGGCGATAGCTCCTACAATGAGCAGTTCTTC
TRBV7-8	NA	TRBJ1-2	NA	CASSRTVGAESGYTF	TGTGCCAGCAGCCGGACTGTGGGGGCTGAGTCTGGCTACACCTTC
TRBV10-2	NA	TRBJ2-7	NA	CASSHVLNEQYF	TGCGCCAGCAGTCACGTACTAAATGAGCAGTACTTC
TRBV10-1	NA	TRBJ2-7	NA	CASTRGIQPLEQYF	TGCGCCAGCACCCGGGGCATCCAACCCCTCGAGCAGTACTTC
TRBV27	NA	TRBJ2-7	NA	CASSLWAGNSYEQYF	TGTGCCAGCAGTTTATGGGCGGGTAACTCCTACGAGCAGTACTTC
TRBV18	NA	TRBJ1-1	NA	CASSPPGAEENTEAFF	TGTGCCAGCTCACCACCGGGGGCAGAGGAGAACACTGAAGCTTTCTTT
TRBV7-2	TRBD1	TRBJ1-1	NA	CASRQRTGTGGTAFF	TGTGCCAGCAGACAAAGAACCGGGACAGGGGGGACGGCTTTCTTT
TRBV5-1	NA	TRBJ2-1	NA	CASRRGPNNEQFF	TGCGCCAGCAGGCGGGGACCGAACAATGAGCAGTTCTTC
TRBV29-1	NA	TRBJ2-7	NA	CSAWSSSYEQYF	TGCAGCGCGTGGAGTTCCTCCTACGAGCAGTACTTC
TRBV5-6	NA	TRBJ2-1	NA	CASSLGERFDNEQFF	TGTGCCAGCAGCTTGGGAGAGCGCTTCGACAATGAGCAGTTCTTC
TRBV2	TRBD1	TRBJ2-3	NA	CAGSRDRGADTQYF	TGTGCCGGGTCCCGGGACAGGGGTGCAGATACGCAGTATTTT
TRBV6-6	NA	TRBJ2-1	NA	CASSPAPGDAYNEQFF	TGTGCCAGCAGCCCGGCGCCCGGCGACGCCTACAATGAGCAGTTCTTC
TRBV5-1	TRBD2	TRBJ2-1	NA	CASSFVSGRADNEQFF	TGCGCCAGCAGCTTCGTGAGCGGGAGGGCCGACAATGAGCAGTTCTTC
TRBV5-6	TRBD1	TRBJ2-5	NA	CASSLGVGQGMRETQYF	TGTGCCAGCAGCTTGGGGGTGGGACAGGGGATGAGAGAGACCCAGTACTTC
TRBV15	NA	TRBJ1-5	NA	CATSPGSSRGNQPQHF	TGTGCCACCAGCCCGGGGTCATCCCGCGGCAATCAGCCCCAGCATTTT
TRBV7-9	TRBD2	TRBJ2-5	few	CASSFIVQTSGGPGTQYF	TGTGCCAGCAGCTTTATCGTACAGACTAGCGGGGGGCCAGGGACCCAGTACTTC
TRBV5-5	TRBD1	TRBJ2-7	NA	CASSRDRGPPYEQYF	TGTGCCAGCAGCCGAGACAGGGGTCCTCCCTACGAGCAGTACTTC
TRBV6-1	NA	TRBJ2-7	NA	CASSEAGTSYEQYF	TGTGCCAGCAGTGAAGCAGGGACTTCCTACGAGCAGTACTTC
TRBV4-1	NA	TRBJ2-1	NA	CASSSWASSSYNEQFF	TGCGCCAGCAGCTCATGGGCTTCAAGCTCCTACAATGAGCAGTTCTTC
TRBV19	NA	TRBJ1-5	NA	CASIPGHSVRNQPQHF	TGTGCCAGTATCCCCGGACACTCGGTACGCAATCAGCCCCAGCATTTT
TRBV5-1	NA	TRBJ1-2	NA	CASSPPTVNYGYTF	TGCGCCAGCAGCCCCCCGACAGTTAACTATGGCTACACCTTC
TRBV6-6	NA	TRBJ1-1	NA	CASSYSRASTEAFF	TGTGCCAGCAGTTACTCGAGGGCTAGCACTGAAGCTTTCTTT
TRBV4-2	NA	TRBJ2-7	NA	CASSQVGSYHEQYF	TGTGCCAGCAGCCAAGTAGGTAGCTACCACGAGCAGTACTTC
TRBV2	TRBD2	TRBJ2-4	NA	CASSAGLAANIQYF	TGTGCCAGCAGTGCGGGACTAGCGGCAAACATTCAGTACTTC
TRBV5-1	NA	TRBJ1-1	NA	CASSRDLARNTEAFF	TGCGCCAGCAGCCGAGACCTTGCTCGGAACACTGAAGCTTTCTTT
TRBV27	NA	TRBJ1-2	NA	CASAGGRDRRVGYTF	TGTGCCAGCGCCGGGGGCCGGGACCGACGGGTTGGCTACACCTTC
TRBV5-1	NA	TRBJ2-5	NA	CASSSTGFGETQYF	TGCGCCAGCAGCTCCACAGGGTTTGGGGAGACCCAGTACTTC
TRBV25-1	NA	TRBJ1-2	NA	CASSERGVDGYTF	TGTGCCAGCAGTGAAAGAGGGGTTGATGGCTACACCTTC
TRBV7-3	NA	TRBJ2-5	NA	CASSTPYRQETQYF	TGTGCCAGCAGCACACCCTACCGCCAAGAGACCCAGTACTTC